One sample yielded the 9 T cell receptor beta chains listed below, sequenced in a study of blood T cell repertoires in COVID-19. Libraries were prepared by immunoSEQ multiplex PCR; TCRdb keeps only in-frame clonotypes and omits some of them. This sample has fewer than 80,000 clones, with 90% found just once. Sequenced input: peripheral blood. The receptor set was obtained from a woman older than 75 with active or convalescent COVID-19.

The chain uses TRBV29-1 and TRBJ1-2; tentative D call: TRBD1 (6 bases). The germline V gene encodes CDR1 SQVTM and CDR2 ANQGSEA. V was clipped by 6 bases and J by 2 bases, with 13 bases between them. The CDR3 length is 13 residues. CDR3 coding DNA: TGCAGCGTAGAGGGGACAAAGAACTATGGCTACACCTTC. Translation gives CSVEGTKNYGYTF. Drawing the rest from reference TRBV29-1 and TRBJ1-2, the complete variable domain is SAVISQKPSRDICQRGTSLTIQCQVDSQVTMMFWYRQQPGQSLTLIATANQGSEATYESGFVIDKFPISRPNLTFSTLTVSNMSPEDSSIYLCSVEGTKNYGYTFGSGTRLTVV.

This chain joins TRBV7-2 and TRBJ1-4, with a weak D call TRBD1 (5 bases). The V gene's germline CDR1 is SGHTA and CDR2 FQGNSA. Trimming took 4 bases from V and 7 from J, leaving 19 bases between them. This CDR3 region has 16 residues. The CDR3: CASSSKGALGGEKLFF. The DNA of the CDR3 is TGTGCCAGCAGCTCGAAAGGGGCCTTAGGTGGTGAAAAACTGTTTTTT.

This chain joins TRBV29-1 and TRBJ2-3, with D possibly matching TRBD2 (6 bases). The CDR3 is 13 amino acids. Germline CDR1 SQVTM, CDR2 ANQGSEA. Trimming stripped 3 bases from V and 2 bases from J, with 9 bases between. In DNA form, the CDR3 reads TGCAGCGTTGACGGGGGAGCCACAGATACGCAGTATTTT. It specifies CSVDGGATDTQYF.

The chain links TRBV28 to TRBJ1-1; no clear D gene. The CDR3 is made up of 13 amino acids. Deletions cut 3 bases from V and 1 base from J, with 6 bases between. Per the germline V gene, CDR1 is MDHEN and CDR2 is SYDVKM. This chain's CDR3 is CASSLFWNTEAFF. The CDR3 DNA reads as TGTGCCAGCAGTTTGTTCTGGAACACTGAAGCTTTCTTT.

V gene TRBV7-9 combines with J gene TRBJ2-7; 8 nucleotides align to TRBD2. Germline-derived CDR1 and CDR2 are SEHNR and FQNEAQ (reference sequence). The CDR3 spans 13 residues. J gave up 3 bases and V 5 bases, and 3 bases lay outside the gene matches. The CDR3 sequence: CASSPGLVYEQYF. CDR3 in DNA: TGTGCCAGCAGCCCGGGACTAGTCTACGAGCAGTACTTC.

The rearrangement joins TRBV9 to TRBJ2-2; 7 nucleotides line up with TRBD1. Looked up from germline, CDR1 is SGDLS and CDR2 is YYNGEE. V shed 0 bases and J 0 bases; nucleotides not matched to a gene: 5. The CDR3 has 17 residues. CDR3 DNA: TGTGCCAGCAGCGTAGCGTTGGGGACAGCGAACACCGGGGAGCTGTTTTTT. It translates to CASSVALGTANTGELFF.

V usage is TRBV6-5 and J usage is TRBJ1-1; D gene ambiguous. The CDR3 runs 14 residues. Trimming cost V 8 bases and J 0 bases, with 13 bases left between them. Germline lookup yields CDR1 MNHEY and CDR2 SVGAGI. CDR3 in amino acids: CASRRDSMNTEAFF. The CDR3 nucleotides read TGTGCCAGCCGCCGTGACTCCATGAACACTGAAGCTTTCTTT.

J is TRBJ2-6 and V is TRBV28; D gene uncertain. The V end was cut by 3 bases, the J end by 4 bases, with 13 bases between. CDR1 is MDHEN, CDR2 SYDVKM, per germline. CDR3 length: 16 residues. CDR3 bases: TGTGCCAGCAGTTTCGAGCTCCCCGCCGGGGCCAACGTCCTGACTTTC. Translating it yields CASSFELPAGANVLTF.

The chain links TRBV20-1 to TRBJ1-5; D is unclear. Germline V lookup: CDR1 DFQATT, CDR2 SNEGSKA (reference sequence). This CDR3 is 14 amino acids long. V was clipped by 3 bases and J by 3 bases, with 12 bases between them. The CDR3 DNA follows: TGCAGTGCTAGTAGTGGACTGATCAATCAGCCCCAGCATTTT. It encodes CSASSGLINQPQHF.